These T cell receptor beta chains were read from a single sample in a study of response to subunit inactivated influenza vaccine. TCRdb processed the RT-PCR reads anew with MiXCR; each CDR3 protein has one entry. The table includes hundreds of thousands of distinct CDR3 sequences, approximately 10% detected once. In addition, the sample was reused for a study of T cells expressing NK-cell markers.

The sequencing here drew on PBMCs from blood, taken on the day of vaccination. Receptor source: a man in his fifties or sixties who received an inactivated influenza vaccine. CDR3s include the opening cysteine and the closing phenylalanine or tryptophan. The D gene is left open where the match is weak. The size entry is marked missing in some rows and otherwise reads once, few, many or a size class.

D gene	V gene	clone size	J gene	CDR3 protein	CDR3 DNA
TRBD2	TRBV4-1	few	TRBJ2-5	CASSQVGRRGGETQYF	TGCGCCAGCAGCCAAGTGGGTCGGCGGGGGGGAGAGACCCAGTACTTC
TRBD2	TRBV3-1	.	TRBJ2-5	CASSQDLAGGRETQYF	TGTGCCAGCAGCCAAGATCTAGCGGGGGGACGGGAGACCCAGTACTTC
TRBD2	TRBV28	few	TRBJ2-7	CASNQREGTYEQYF	TGTGCCAGCAACCAGCGGGAGGGTACTTACGAGCAGTACTTC
.	TRBV7-9	few	TRBJ2-1	CASSRSESIYNEQFF	TGTGCCAGCAGCCGTAGCGAAAGCATCTACAATGAGCAGTTCTTC
TRBD1	TRBV7-9	many	TRBJ1-3	CASSQGQGLGNTIYF	TGTGCCAGCAGCCAAGGACAGGGGCTTGGAAACACCATATATTTT
TRBD1	TRBV3-1	.	TRBJ2-7	CASSPGQAPTYEQYF	TGTGCCAGCAGCCCCGGACAGGCGCCTACCTACGAGCAGTACTTC
.	TRBV3-1	.	TRBJ2-3	CASSFKTTDTQYF	TGTGCCAGCAGCTTCAAAACCACAGATACGCAGTATTTT
.	TRBV6-2/TRBV6-3	.	TRBJ2-1	CASSYVRGPYNEQFF	TGTGCCAGCAGTTACGTACGGGGACCCTACAATGAGCAGTTCTTC
TRBD2	TRBV6-2/TRBV6-3	few	TRBJ2-7	CASLSAGTSYEQYF	TGTGCCAGCCTATCAGCGGGAACTTCCTACGAGCAGTACTTC
TRBD2	TRBV5-1	.	TRBJ2-1	CASSFLSGTSGSEQFF	TGCGCCAGCAGCTTCCTTTCCGGGACTAGCGGGTCTGAGCAGTTCTTC
.	TRBV20-1	few	TRBJ2-2	CSASSVRGELFF	TGCAGTGCTAGTTCTGTCCGCGGGGAGCTGTTTTTT